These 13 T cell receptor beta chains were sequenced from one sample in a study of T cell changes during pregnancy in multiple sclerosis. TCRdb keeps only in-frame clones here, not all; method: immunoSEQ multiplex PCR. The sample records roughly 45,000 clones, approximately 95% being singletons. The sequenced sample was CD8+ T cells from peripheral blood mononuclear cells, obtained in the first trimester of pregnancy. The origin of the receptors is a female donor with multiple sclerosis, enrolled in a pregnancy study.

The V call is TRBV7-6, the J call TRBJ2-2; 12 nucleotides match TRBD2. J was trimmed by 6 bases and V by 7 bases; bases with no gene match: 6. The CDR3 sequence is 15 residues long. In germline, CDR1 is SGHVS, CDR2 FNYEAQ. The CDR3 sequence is CASKRLAGVAGELFF. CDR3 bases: TGTGCCAGCAAGAGACTAGCGGGAGTGGCCGGGGAGCTGTTTTTT.

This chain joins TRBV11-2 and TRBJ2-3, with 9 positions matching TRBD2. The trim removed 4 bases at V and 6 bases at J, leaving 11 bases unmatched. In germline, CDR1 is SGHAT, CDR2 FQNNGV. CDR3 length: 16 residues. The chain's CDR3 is CASSSISGSIIDTQYF. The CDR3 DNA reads TGTGCCAGCAGCTCCATTAGCGGGAGTATCATCGATACGCAGTATTTT.

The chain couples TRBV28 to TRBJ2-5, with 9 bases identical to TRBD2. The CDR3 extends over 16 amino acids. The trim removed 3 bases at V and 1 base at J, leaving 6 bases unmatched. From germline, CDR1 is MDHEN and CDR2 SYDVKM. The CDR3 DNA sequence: TGTGCCAGCAGTTTGGCTGCGGGAGGGATCCAAGAGACCCAGTACTTC. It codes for CASSLAAGGIQETQYF.

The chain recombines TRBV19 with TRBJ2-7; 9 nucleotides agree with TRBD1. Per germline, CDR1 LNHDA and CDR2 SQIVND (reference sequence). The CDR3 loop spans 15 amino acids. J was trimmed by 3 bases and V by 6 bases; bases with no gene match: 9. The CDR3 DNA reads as TGTGCCAGTAGCCTCGGGACAGGGCTATTCTACGAGCAGTACTTC. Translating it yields CASSLGTGLFYEQYF. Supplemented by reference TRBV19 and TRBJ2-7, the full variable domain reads DGGITQSPKYLFRKEGQNVTLSCEQNLNHDAMYWYRQDPGQGLRLIYYSQIVNDFQKGDIAEGYSVSREKKESFPLTVTSAQKNPTAFYLCASSLGTGLFYEQYFGPGTRLTVT.

The DNA for the CDR3 is TGTGCCAGCAGCCCAGACAGTTACTCCTACGAGCAGTACTTC. Translated, it gives CASSPDSYSYEQYF. The chain joins TRBV9 to TRBJ2-7; a possible D gene is TRBD1 (5 bases). V lost 4 bases and J lost 0, with 11 bases in between. Germline V CDR1 and CDR2: SGDLS, YYNGEE. The CDR3 contains 14 residues.

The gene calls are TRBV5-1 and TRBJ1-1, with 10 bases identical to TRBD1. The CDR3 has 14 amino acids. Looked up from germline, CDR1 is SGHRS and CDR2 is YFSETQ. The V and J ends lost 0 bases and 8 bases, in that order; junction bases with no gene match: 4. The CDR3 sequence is CASSLGQGAIEAFF. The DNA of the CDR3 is TGCGCCAGCAGCTTGGGACAGGGGGCGATAGAAGCTTTCTTT. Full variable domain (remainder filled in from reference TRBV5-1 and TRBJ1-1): KAGVTQTPRYLIKTRGQQVTLSCSPISGHRSVSWYQQTPGQGLQFLFEYFSETQRNKGNFPGRFSGRQFSNSRSEMNVSTLELGDSALYLCASSLGQGAIEAFFGQGTRLTVV.

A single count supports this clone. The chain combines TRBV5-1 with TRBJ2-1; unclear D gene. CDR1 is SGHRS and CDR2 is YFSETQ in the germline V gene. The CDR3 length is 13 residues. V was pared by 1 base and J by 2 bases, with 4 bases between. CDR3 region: CASSLSPYNEQFF. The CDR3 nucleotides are TGCGCCAGCAGCTTGTCTCCCTACAATGAGCAGTTCTTC.

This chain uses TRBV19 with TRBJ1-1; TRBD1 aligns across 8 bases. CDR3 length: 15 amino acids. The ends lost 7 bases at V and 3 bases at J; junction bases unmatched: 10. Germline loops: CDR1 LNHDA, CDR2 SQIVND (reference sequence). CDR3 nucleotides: TGTGCCAGTACCAACGACCAGGGGGCCTACACTGAAGCTTTCTTT. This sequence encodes CASTNDQGAYTEAFF.

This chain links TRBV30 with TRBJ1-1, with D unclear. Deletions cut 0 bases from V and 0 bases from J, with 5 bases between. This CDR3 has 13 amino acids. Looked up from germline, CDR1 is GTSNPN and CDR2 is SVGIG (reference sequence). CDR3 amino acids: CAWSVQLNTEAFF. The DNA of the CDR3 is TGTGCCTGGAGTGTACAGTTGAACACTGAAGCTTTCTTT. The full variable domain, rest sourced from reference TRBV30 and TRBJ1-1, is SQTIHQWPATLVQPVGSPLSLECTVEGTSNPNLYWYRQAAGRGLQLLFYSVGIGQISSEVPQNLSASRPQDRQFILSSKKLLLSDSGFYLCAWSVQLNTEAFFGQGTRLTVV.

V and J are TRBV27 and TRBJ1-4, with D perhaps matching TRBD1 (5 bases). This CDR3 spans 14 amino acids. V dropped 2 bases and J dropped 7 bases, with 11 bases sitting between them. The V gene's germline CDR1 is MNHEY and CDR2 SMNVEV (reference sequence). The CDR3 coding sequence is TGTGCCAGCAGTTTAGGGCAGGGTATTGAAAAACTGTTTTTT. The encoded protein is CASSLGQGIEKLFF.

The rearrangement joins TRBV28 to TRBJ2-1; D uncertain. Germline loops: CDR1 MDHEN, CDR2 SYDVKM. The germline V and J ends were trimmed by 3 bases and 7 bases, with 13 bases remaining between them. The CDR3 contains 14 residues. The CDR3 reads CASSFRSFGNEQFF. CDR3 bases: TGTGCCAGCAGTTTCAGGTCGTTCGGTAATGAGCAGTTCTTC.

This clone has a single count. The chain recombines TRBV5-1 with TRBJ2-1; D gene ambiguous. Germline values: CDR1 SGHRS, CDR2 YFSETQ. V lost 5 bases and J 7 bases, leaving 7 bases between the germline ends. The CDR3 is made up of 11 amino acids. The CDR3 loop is CASRGQNEQFF. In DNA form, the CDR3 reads TGCGCCAGCAGGGGCCAGAATGAGCAGTTCTTC.

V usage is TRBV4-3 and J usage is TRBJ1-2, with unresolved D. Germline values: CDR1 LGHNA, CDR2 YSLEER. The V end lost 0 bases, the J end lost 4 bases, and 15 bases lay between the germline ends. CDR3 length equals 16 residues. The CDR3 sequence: CASSQEEGGQGYGYTF. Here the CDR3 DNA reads TGCGCCAGCAGCCAAGAGGAGGGAGGGCAAGGCTATGGCTACACCTTC.